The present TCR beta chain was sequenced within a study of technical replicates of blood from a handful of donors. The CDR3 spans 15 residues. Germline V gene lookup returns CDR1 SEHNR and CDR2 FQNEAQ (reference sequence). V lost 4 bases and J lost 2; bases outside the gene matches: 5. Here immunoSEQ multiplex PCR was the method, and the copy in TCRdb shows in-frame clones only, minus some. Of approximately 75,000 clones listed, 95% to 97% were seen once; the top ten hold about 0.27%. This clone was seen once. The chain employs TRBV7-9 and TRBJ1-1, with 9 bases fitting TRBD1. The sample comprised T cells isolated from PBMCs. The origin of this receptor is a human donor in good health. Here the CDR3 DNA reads TGTGCCAGCAGCTCCGACAGGGGGAGTAACACTGAAGCTTTCTTT. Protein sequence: CASSSDRGSNTEAFF.